What follows are 15 T cell receptor beta chains derived from one specimen sequenced in a study of cytomegalovirus exposure and HLA in healthy donors. 13 Jbeta primers and 60 Vbeta primers were used for the PCR. Generated by immunoSEQ multiplex PCR, the TCRdb table keeps only in-frame clones and is missing some. The profile shows about 140,000 clones, around 90% of them singletons. The material sequenced was PBMCs. Every receptor here comes from a woman in her 40s in good health and CMV-seronegative.

The rearrangement uses TRBV6-6 and TRBJ1-1, with a weak D call TRBD1 (5 bases). Between the trimmed V and J ends, which lost 0 bases and 3 bases, there was a span of 8 bases. CDR1 and CDR2 from the germline V gene are MNHNY and SVGAGI (reference sequence). This CDR3 has 14 amino acids. DNA of the CDR3: TGTGCCAGCAGTTACTCGTGGGGGGACACTGAAGCTTTCTTT. Its translation is CASSYSWGDTEAFF.

This chain uses TRBV7-6 with TRBJ2-7, with TRBD2 matching over 9 bases. Germline CDR1 and CDR2: SGHVS and FNYEAQ. The CDR3 covers 15 residues. The junction had 9 bases not matched to a gene; V was cut back by 5 bases and J by 4 bases. As DNA, the CDR3 is TGTGCCAGCAGCGCCGGGACTAGCTTATCTTACGAGCAGTACTTC. Protein: CASSAGTSLSYEQYF.

This clone was found once. This chain joins TRBV18 and TRBJ1-6; unclear D gene. Germline CDR1 is KGHSH and CDR2 is LQKENI. The CDR3 is made up of 15 amino acids. The ends were cut back, 3 bases at V and 9 bases at J, with 15 bases in the middle. The chain's CDR3 is CASSPPTGRLSPLHF. For the CDR3, the DNA is TGTGCCAGCTCACCTCCCACCGGGAGACTTTCACCCCTCCACTTT.

This clone was seen once. The chain has TRBV2 and TRBJ2-7; perhaps TRBD2 as D (6 bases). This CDR3 region has 14 residues. Per the germline V gene, CDR1 is SNHLY and CDR2 is FYNNEI. V lost 7 bases to trimming and J lost 0 bases, with 13 bases between them. Written as DNA, the CDR3 is TGTGCCAGCATATTCGGGAGCCCCTCCTACGAGCAGTACTTC. It yields the protein CASIFGSPSYEQYF.

The sample holds one count of this clone. The chain joins TRBV7-9 to TRBJ1-2, with a possible D match to TRBD1 (6 bases). Trimming cost V 3 bases and J 5 bases, with 13 bases left between them. Per germline, CDR1 SEHNR and CDR2 FQNEAQ (reference sequence). The CDR3 contains 14 residues. Here the CDR3 reads CASSFNRVGYGYTF. The CDR3 nucleotides read TGTGCCAGCAGCTTCAACAGGGTGGGGTATGGCTACACCTTC.

This clone came up a few times. This chain joins TRBV5-1 and TRBJ2-2, with 8 positions matching TRBD1. CDR1 is SGHRS and CDR2 is YFSETQ in the germline V gene. The CDR3 runs 16 residues. With 0 bases clipped from V and 4 bases from J, the junction kept 5 bases outside the gene matches. Written as DNA, the CDR3 is TGCGCCAGCAGCTTGGCTGCAGGGGGCACCACCGGGGAGCTGTTTTTT. Translated: CASSLAAGGTTGELFF. The full variable domain, its missing parts supplied by reference TRBV5-1 and TRBJ2-2, is KAGVTQTPRYLIKTRGQQVTLSCSPISGHRSVSWYQQTPGQGLQFLFEYFSETQRNKGNFPGRFSGRQFSNSRSEMNVSTLELGDSALYLCASSLAAGGTTGELFFGEGSRLTVL.

V is TRBV6-4 and J is TRBJ2-1; 8 bases are shared with TRBD1. This CDR3 comprises 13 residues. The germline V gene has CDR1 MRHNA and CDR2 SNTAGT. V dropped 4 bases and J dropped 8; count of bases not matched to a gene: 4. The CDR3 DNA reads as TGTGCCAGCAGTGTCGACAGGGGAGATGAGCAGTTCTTC. Translating it yields CASSVDRGDEQFF.

The V call is TRBV28, the J call TRBJ2-7; 8 bases line up with TRBD1. Germline V CDR1 and CDR2: MDHEN, SYDVKM. V trimming: 9 bases; J trimming: 2 bases; junction bases outside the gene matches: 9. CDR3 length: 14 residues. In DNA form, the CDR3 reads TGTGCCAGTCAAACGGGACAGGCTGCCTACGAGCAGTACTTC. Amino acid sequence: CASQTGQAAYEQYF.

The chain uses TRBV2 and TRBJ2-2, with TRBD2 as a possible D gene (5 bases). The V end was cut by 3 bases, the J end by 7 bases, with 15 bases between. The CDR3 is 15 residues long. Germline CDR1 is SNHLY and CDR2 is FYNNEI. The CDR3 loop reads CASSEVPGGHGELFF. Written as DNA, the CDR3 is TGTGCCAGCAGTGAGGTGCCTGGAGGTCACGGGGAGCTGTTTTTT.

Turning to this clone: At one end the junction does not follow the germline gene, possibly because of a read error. The rearrangement joins TRBV7-9 to TRBJ2-2, with 10 nucleotides matching TRBD2. Germline CDR1 is SEHNR and CDR2 is FQNEAQ (reference sequence). The CDR3 totals 17 residues. As DNA, the CDR3 is TGTTCCAGCAGCCCTCCCGGGACTAGCGCCCGCACCGGGGAGCTGTTTTTT. It codes for CSSSPPGTSARTGELFF.

A remark on this clone: This same CDR3 is encoded by further DNA sequences in the sample. V is TRBV5-1 and J is TRBJ2-5; D is ambiguous. Looked up from germline, CDR1 is SGHRS and CDR2 is YFSETQ. Trimming cost V 2 bases and J 4 bases, with 6 bases left between them. The length of the CDR3 is 12 residues. CDR3 residues: CASSFGGETQYF. CDR3 sequence (DNA): TGCGCCAGCAGCTTCGGTGGAGAGACCCAGTACTTC.

This chain uses TRBV4-3 with TRBJ1-2; possibly TRBD1 for D (6 bases). V lost 0 bases, J lost 4 bases, and 15 bases lay in between. Germline lookup yields CDR1 LGHNA and CDR2 YSLEER. This CDR3 contains 16 residues. DNA of the CDR3: TGCGCCAGCAGCCAAGATCAGGCAGGGGATCGCTATGGCTACACCTTC. This gives the protein CASSQDQAGDRYGYTF.

The chain is built from TRBV30 and TRBJ1-6; D remains unclear. Germline values: CDR1 GTSNPN, CDR2 SVGIG (reference sequence). Trimming removed 3 bases from V and 0 bases from J, with 15 bases in between. The length of the CDR3 is 17 residues. CDR3: CAWSESGRSSYNSPLHF. The CDR3 coding sequence is TGTGCCTGGAGCGAGAGTGGCCGGAGCTCCTATAATTCACCCCTCCACTTT.

CDR3: CASSSQTSGRNTGELFF. The CDR3 coding sequence is TGTGCCAGCAGTTCCCAGACTAGCGGGCGGAACACCGGGGAGCTGTTTTTT. The chain recombines TRBV7-9 with TRBJ2-2; the match to TRBD2 covers 10 bases. Trimming removed 6 bases from V and 1 base from J; junction bases left unmatched: 8. This CDR3 comprises 17 residues. Germline-derived CDR1 and CDR2 are SEHNR and FQNEAQ (reference sequence).

The DNA of the CDR3 is TGCAGCGTTAATACCGGGACTAGCGGAGAGACCCAGTACTTC. This gives the protein CSVNTGTSGETQYF. The chain couples TRBV29-1 to TRBJ2-5, with 11 bases identical to TRBD2. J was trimmed by 4 bases and V by 5 bases; bases with no gene match: 6. Germline V gene lookup returns CDR1 SQVTM and CDR2 ANQGSEA. The CDR3 totals 14 residues.